The 30 T cell receptor beta chains listed next were all sequenced from one sample in a study of shared clonotypes between healthy human individuals. Profiled with immunoSEQ multiplex PCR; TCRdb holds only in-frame clones, not every one. The sample has about 1 million clones; approximately 68% are singletons. The sequencing input was memory CD4+ T cells sorted from blood. Indicated subset: CD45RA-negative fraction. These receptors all come from a man aged 18 to 35 in good health.

The V call is TRBV21-1, the J call TRBJ2-5. TRBV21-1 is a pseudogene segment. The CDR3 totals 13 residues. CDR3 nucleotides: TGTGCCAGCAGTCACACGACGAGAAGGACCCAGTACTTC. Its protein is CASSHTTRRTQYF.

The chain joins TRBV6-6 to TRBJ1-4, with a tentative D call TRBD1 (5 bases). Germline V gene data show CDR1 as MNHNY and CDR2 as SVGAGI (reference sequence). There are 15 residues in the CDR3. V was cut by 4 bases and J by 3 bases, with 12 bases left in between. The CDR3 DNA follows: TGTGCCAGCAGTTTTTTCGGGGGGGCTAATGAAAAACTGTTTTTT. It is translated as CASSFFGGANEKLFF.

The rearrangement uses TRBV5-1 and TRBJ2-3; a weak D match, TRBD2 (5 bases). Trimming took off 2 bases at V and 2 bases at J, with 9 bases between the two ends. Germline CDR1 reads SGHRS; CDR2 reads YFSETQ. This CDR3 region has 14 residues. The CDR3 loop is CASSFLRVTDTQYF. In nucleotides, the CDR3 is TGCGCCAGCAGCTTCTTGCGGGTCACAGATACGCAGTATTTT.

V usage is TRBV7-2 and J usage is TRBJ1-2, with D perhaps matching TRBD1 (6 bases). The CDR3 totals 13 residues. Trimming stripped 5 bases from V and 8 bases from J, with 15 bases between. The germline V gene encodes CDR1 SGHTA and CDR2 FQGNSA. This chain's CDR3 is CASSPRGAGGYTF. The CDR3 coding sequence is TGTGCCAGCAGCCCCCGGGGGGCTGGCGGCTACACCTTC.

This chain uses TRBV5-4 with TRBJ2-1, with TRBD2 identical over 11 bases. CDR3 length equals 16 residues. The germline V gene has CDR1 SGHNT and CDR2 YYREEE (reference sequence). V was pared by 1 base and J by 1 base, with 1 base of the junction left unmatched. CDR3 DNA: TGTGCCAGCAGCTTGACTAGCGGGAGTTCCTACAATGAGCAGTTCTTC. Its translation is CASSLTSGSSYNEQFF. The full variable domain, rest sourced from reference TRBV5-4 and TRBJ2-1, is ETGVTQSPTHLIKTRGQQVTLRCSSQSGHNTVSWYQQALGQGPQFIFQYYREEENGRGNFPPRFSGLQFPNYSSELNVNALELDDSALYLCASSLTSGSSYNEQFFGPGTRLTVL.

This chain links TRBV2 with TRBJ2-1; 8 bases fit TRBD1. Germline CDR1 and CDR2: SNHLY and FYNNEI. The CDR3 is 13 amino acids. V lost 7 bases and J lost 4; bases outside the gene matches: 3. CDR3 sequence reads: CASKGQEYNEQFF. In DNA form, the CDR3 reads TGTGCCAGCAAGGGACAGGAGTACAATGAGCAGTTCTTC. The full variable domain, its missing parts supplied by reference TRBV2 and TRBJ2-1, is EPEVTQTPSHQVTQMGQEVILRCVPISNHLYFYWYRQILGQKVEFLVSFYNNEISEKSEIFDDQFSVERPDGSNFTLKIRSTKLEDSAMYFCASKGQEYNEQFFGPGTRLTVL.

The chain recombines TRBV19 with TRBJ2-2; 8 bases are a match to TRBD2. CDR1 is LNHDA and CDR2 is SQIVND in the germline V gene (reference sequence). This CDR3 is 17 amino acids long. The V and J ends lost 7 bases and 1 base, in that order; junction bases with no gene match: 11. CDR3: CASKKSRGGLNTGELFF. In nucleotides, the CDR3 is TGTGCCAGTAAGAAGAGTCGCGGGGGGCTGAACACCGGGGAGCTGTTTTTT.

The rearrangement links TRBV5-6 to TRBJ2-4; D is uncertain. V lost 9 bases to trimming and J lost 8 bases, with 9 bases between them. The CDR3 is 10 residues long. The germline V gene encodes CDR1 SGHDT and CDR2 YYEEEE. The CDR3 here is CANPVDIQYF. The CDR3 DNA sequence: TGTGCCAACCCTGTGGACATTCAGTACTTC.

V and J are TRBV4-1 and TRBJ2-3; 7 bases are shared with TRBD1. The ends lost 0 bases at V and 6 bases at J; junction bases unmatched: 12. The germline V gene has CDR1 MGHRA and CDR2 YSYEKL. The CDR3 spans 17 residues. The CDR3 bases are TGCGCCAGCAGCCAAGAGTCTGTGACAGGGTTTTACGATACGCAGTATTTT. Translation gives CASSQESVTGFYDTQYF.

The CDR3 loop is CASSARDGGWTEAFF. The CDR3 DNA sequence: TGTGCCAGCAGCGCGCGGGACGGTGGATGGACTGAAGCTTTCTTT. This chain links TRBV7-2 with TRBJ1-1; D is possibly TRBD1 (5 bases). The CDR3 consists of 15 residues. V dropped 5 bases and J dropped 5 bases, with 18 bases sitting between them. Germline lookup yields CDR1 SGHTA and CDR2 FQGNSA.

The gene calls are TRBV4-3 and TRBJ1-3; unclear D gene. This CDR3 is built from 14 residues. The V gene lost 1 base and the J gene lost 4 bases, with 8 bases spanning the gap. CDR1 is LGHNA, CDR2 YSLEER, per germline. The chain's CDR3 is CASSQGHFGNTIYF. The CDR3 DNA reads as TGCGCCAGCAGCCAAGGCCACTTCGGAAACACCATATATTTT.

This sequence joins TRBV10-1 and TRBJ1-2, with D possibly matching TRBD1 (5 bases). Per the germline V gene, CDR1 is WNHNN and CDR2 is SYGVQD (reference sequence). The V end was cut by 0 bases, the J end by 3 bases, with 14 bases between. This CDR3 comprises 16 residues. CDR3 amino acids: CASSESTSGPYYGYTF. CDR3 coding DNA: TGCGCCAGCAGTGAGTCGACGTCAGGGCCCTACTATGGCTACACCTTC.

DNA of the CDR3: TGCGCCAGCAGCCAAGAGGGGACAGGGATTGAAAAACTGTTTTTT. Encoded protein: CASSQEGTGIEKLFF. V and J are TRBV4-1 and TRBJ1-4, with 9 bases that match TRBD1. The CDR3 totals 15 residues. Germline V gene lookup returns CDR1 MGHRA and CDR2 YSYEKL. V lost 0 bases and J lost 7; bases outside the gene matches: 3.

CDR3 DNA: TGTGCCTGGGCTAGCGGTATCTACAATGAGCAGTTCTTC. Protein: CAWASGIYNEQFF. The V gene is TRBV30, the J gene TRBJ2-1; TRBD2 matches 7 bases. The CDR3 covers 13 residues. Germline trimming cut 5 bases from V and 3 bases from J; bases unmatched to any gene: 4. Germline lookup yields CDR1 GTSNPN and CDR2 SVGIG (reference sequence).

The chain joins TRBV4-3 to TRBJ1-6; D not resolved. The ends were cut back, 6 bases at V and 0 bases at J, with 12 bases in the middle. Germline CDR1 is LGHNA and CDR2 is YSLEER. The CDR3 runs 16 residues. CDR3 in DNA: TGCGCCAGCAGGGGCTCCCACAGCTCCTATAATTCACCCCTCCACTTT. Amino acid sequence: CASRGSHSSYNSPLHF.

V usage is TRBV19 and J usage is TRBJ1-2; TRBD1 aligns across 8 bases. The V segment lost 7 bases and the J segment 7 bases; nucleotides outside the gene matches: 11. CDR3 length equals 14 residues. The germline gives CDR1 LNHDA, CDR2 SQIVND (reference sequence). CDR3 in amino acids: CASTGQAHSSGYTF. CDR3 coding DNA: TGTGCCAGTACGGGACAGGCCCATTCCTCTGGCTACACCTTC.

The chain links TRBV7-6 to TRBJ2-7; D could derive from TRBD1 or TRBD2 (6 bases each). With 8 bases removed from V and 1 base from J, the gap between germline ends came to 12 bases. Per the germline V gene, CDR1 is SGHVS and CDR2 is FNYEAQ. The CDR3 runs to 13 residues. Here the CDR3 reads CASGGPTSYEQYF. The CDR3 DNA reads as TGTGCCAGCGGGGGGCCCACGTCCTACGAGCAGTACTTC.

J is TRBJ1-1 and V is TRBV19; D remains ambiguous. The V end lost 3 bases, the J end lost 1 base, and 6 bases lay between the germline ends. The CDR3 covers 13 residues. CDR1 is LNHDA, CDR2 SQIVND, per germline (reference sequence). The DNA of the CDR3 is TGTGCCAGTAGTATCTTCAGGAACACTGAAGCTTTCTTT. Its protein product is CASSIFRNTEAFF.

J is TRBJ2-1 and V is TRBV9; TRBD1 matches at 7 bases. Germline assignment: CDR1 SGDLS and CDR2 YYNGEE. The V and J ends lost 0 bases and 4 bases, in that order; junction bases with no gene match: 7. The CDR3 spans 16 residues. For the CDR3, the DNA is TGTGCCAGCAGCGTAGCTGGGGCAGGGGGATACAATGAGCAGTTCTTC. Its translation: CASSVAGAGGYNEQFF. Full variable domain (remainder filled in from reference TRBV9 and TRBJ2-1): DSGVTQTPKHLITATGQRVTLRCSPRSGDLSVYWYQQSLDQGLQFLIQYYNGEERAKGNILERFSAQQFPDLHSELNLSSLELGDSALYFCASSVAGAGGYNEQFFGPGTRLTVL.

The chain combines TRBV14 with TRBJ2-7; TRBD2 might be the D (5 bases). This CDR3 region has 13 residues. V was clipped by 1 base and J by 6 bases, with 10 bases between them. Germline V gene lookup returns CDR1 SGHDN and CDR2 FVKESK. The CDR3 spells CASSQGPGTEQYF. The CDR3 coding sequence is TGTGCCAGCAGCCAAGGTCCGGGAACCGAGCAGTACTTC.

The rearrangement uses TRBV7-8 and TRBJ2-7; weak D call: TRBD1 (5 bases). Trimming pared 8 bases from V and 1 base from J, leaving 12 bases between. The CDR3 runs to 13 residues. Germline CDR1 reads SGHVS; CDR2 reads FQNEAQ. The CDR3 region is CASAPRQSYEQYF. DNA for the CDR3: TGTGCCAGCGCACCGAGACAGTCCTACGAGCAGTACTTC.

The chain combines TRBV11-2 with TRBJ2-7; D gene uncertain. CDR3 length: 15 residues. V was pared by 1 base and J by 2 bases, with 12 bases between. Germline-derived CDR1 and CDR2 are SGHAT and FQNNGV. The CDR3 region has the DNA TGTGCCAGCAGCTTAGTTCGCGGCGGTCCCTACGAGCAGTACTTC. It yields the protein CASSLVRGGPYEQYF.

The rearrangement joins TRBV27 to TRBJ1-2; D is undetermined. V was shortened by 5 bases and J by 6 bases, with 16 bases between the two germline ends. CDR1 is MNHEY, CDR2 SMNVEV, per germline (reference sequence). The CDR3 has 14 amino acids. The CDR3 sequence is CASSPNRALDGYTF. CDR3 DNA: TGTGCCAGCAGTCCGAACCGGGCCCTGGATGGCTACACCTTC.

The chain is built from TRBV2 and TRBJ2-6; D gene unclear. The CDR3 totals 12 residues. V was clipped by 1 base and J by 5 bases, with 0 bases between them. Germline CDR1 SNHLY, CDR2 FYNNEI. CDR3 sequence reads: CASSEGANVLTF. The CDR3 DNA reads TGTGCCAGCAGTGAAGGGGCCAACGTCCTGACTTTC. The full variable domain, in which reference TRBV2 and TRBJ2-6 provide the parts outside the CDR3, is EPEVTQTPSHQVTQMGQEVILRCVPISNHLYFYWYRQILGQKVEFLVSFYNNEISEKSEIFDDQFSVERPDGSNFTLKIRSTKLEDSAMYFCASSEGANVLTFGAGSRLTVL.

Many counts were recorded for this clone. The V gene is TRBV11-2, the J gene TRBJ1-3; D unclear. Looked up from germline, CDR1 is SGHAT and CDR2 is FQNNGV. The V gene lost 5 bases and the J gene lost 7 bases, with 15 bases spanning the gap. This CDR3 has 14 residues. The CDR3 bases are TGTGCCAGCAGCCTCGAACTGGTGGGGAACACCATATATTTT. Residues: CASSLELVGNTIYF.

V is TRBV19 and J is TRBJ2-4, with D possibly TRBD1 on 6 matching bases. Germline V gene data show CDR1 as LNHDA and CDR2 as SQIVND (reference sequence). The CDR3 covers 15 residues. V lost 5 bases and J 1 base, leaving 12 bases between the germline ends. The CDR3 region has the DNA TGTGCCAGTAGTCTTCTAACAGGGGCCAAAAACATTCAGTACTTC. Translation: CASSLLTGAKNIQYF. Full variable domain (outside the CDR3, taken from reference TRBV19 and TRBJ2-4): DGGITQSPKYLFRKEGQNVTLSCEQNLNHDAMYWYRQDPGQGLRLIYYSQIVNDFQKGDIAEGYSVSREKKESFPLTVTSAQKNPTAFYLCASSLLTGAKNIQYFGAGTRLSVL.

Only a few counts were recorded for this clone. V is TRBV27 and J is TRBJ1-1; no firm D call. Trimming stripped 6 bases from V and 11 bases from J, with 19 bases between. The CDR3 runs to 13 residues. The germline gives CDR1 MNHEY, CDR2 SMNVEV (reference sequence). The CDR3 region is CASRPPWGGEAFF. CDR3 coding DNA: TGTGCCAGCAGACCCCCATGGGGAGGTGAGGCTTTCTTT.

The V and J genes are TRBV9 and TRBJ1-1; 7 bases line up with TRBD1. This CDR3 comprises 14 residues. Trimming cost V 1 base and J 5 bases; bases outside gene matches: 5. The germline CDR1 and CDR2 sequences are SGDLS and YYNGEE. CDR3 DNA sequence: TGTGCCAGCAGCGTAAGCGACAGGGCGACTGAAGCTTTCTTT. This translates into CASSVSDRATEAFF.

The chain employs TRBV2 and TRBJ1-1, with 7 bases that match TRBD1. The trim removed 6 bases at V and 0 bases at J, leaving 4 bases unmatched. From germline, CDR1 is SNHLY and CDR2 FYNNEI. The CDR3 is made up of 14 amino acids. The CDR3 spells CASRGTGVNTEAFF. The CDR3 bases are TGTGCCAGCAGAGGCACAGGGGTGAACACTGAAGCTTTCTTT.

CDR3 loop: CASKGTTQNTEAFF. For the CDR3, the DNA is TGTGCCAGCAAGGGGACAACTCAGAACACTGAAGCTTTCTTT. The chain uses TRBV6-1 and TRBJ1-1, with a weak D call TRBD1 (6 bases). The CDR3 runs to 14 residues. Trimming removed 7 bases at V and 1 base at J, with 13 bases between. Germline values: CDR1 MNHNS, CDR2 SASEGT.